These 23 T cell receptor beta chains were sequenced from one sample in a study of Ad26.COV2.S vaccination and SARS-CoV-2 variants. Stated treatment: roughly 20 received Ad26.COV2.S at low or high dose, single or two shots; about five received placebo; per-sample allocation not given. Sampling was done on day 63 after the first vaccine or placebo injection. Data came from immunoSEQ multiplex PCR; TCRdb stores just in-frame clones and leaves some out. In the table there are 400,000 to 450,000 clones, about 90% of which are singletons. The sample was peripheral blood, taken in a trial of Ad26.COV2.S vaccine versus placebo. These receptors were collected from a person between 18 and 59 years old who received the Ad26.COV2.S COVID-19 vaccine or a placebo.

The chain uses TRBV18 and TRBJ2-7; the match to TRBD1 covers 11 bases. Looked up from germline, CDR1 is KGHSH and CDR2 is LQKENI. The CDR3 is 15 amino acids. V dropped 4 bases and J dropped 2; count of bases not matched to a gene: 4. CDR3: CASSRTDRGPYEQYF. DNA for the CDR3: TGTGCCAGCTCACGGACGGACAGGGGGCCCTACGAGCAGTACTTC.

The rearrangement joins TRBV9 to TRBJ2-2, with D perhaps matching TRBD2 (7 bases). The CDR3 extends over 16 amino acids. The V end lost 3 bases, the J end lost 4 bases, and 16 bases lay between the germline ends. Germline V CDR1 and CDR2: SGDLS, YYNGEE. The CDR3 sequence is CASSGLREGGTGELFF. DNA of the CDR3: TGTGCCAGCAGCGGTTTGAGGGAGGGGGGCACCGGGGAGCTGTTTTTT.

The chain is built from TRBV11-3 and TRBJ2-2; 7 bases match TRBD2. With V trimmed by 7 bases and J by 2 bases, 10 bases remained unmatched. This CDR3 has 16 amino acids. The germline V gene has CDR1 SGHNT and CDR2 YENEEA. The chain's CDR3 is CASTFSGGGNTGELFF. CDR3 sequence (DNA): TGTGCCAGCACCTTCAGCGGCGGGGGTAACACCGGGGAGCTGTTTTTT.

Only one count was recorded for this clone. V and J are TRBV7-2 and TRBJ2-3; a possible D gene is TRBD2 (5 bases). Germline CDR1 reads SGHTA; CDR2 reads FQGNSA. CDR3 length equals 16 residues. V shed 2 bases and J shed 7 bases, with 19 bases lying between them. This CDR3 is CASSLSEGTGPNTQYF. The CDR3 region has the DNA TGTGCCAGCAGCTTAAGTGAGGGAACGGGCCCAAATACGCAGTATTTT.

The V and J genes are TRBV7-9 and TRBJ2-1, with D possibly matching TRBD2 (6 bases). Germline V lookup: CDR1 SEHNR, CDR2 FQNEAQ (reference sequence). Trimming took 5 bases from V and 4 from J, leaving 12 bases between them. The CDR3 is made up of 14 amino acids. CDR3 DNA: TGTGCCAGCAGCCACACCGGGACTTACAATGAGCAGTTCTTC. Encoded protein: CASSHTGTYNEQFF.

The CDR3 DNA reads as TGTGCCAGTAGTACGGACAGACCTAATGAAAAACTGTTTTTT. Amino acids: CASSTDRPNEKLFF. This sequence joins TRBV19 and TRBJ1-4, with D possibly TRBD1 on 6 matching bases. V was cut by 4 bases and J by 3 bases, with 9 bases left in between. Per the germline V gene, CDR1 is LNHDA and CDR2 is SQIVND (reference sequence). The CDR3 runs 14 residues.

With regard to this clone: This sample includes further DNA sequences coding for the same CDR3. The chain joins TRBV7-9 to TRBJ1-2, with unresolved D. The CDR3 has 13 residues. V was cut by 0 bases and J by 4 bases, with 6 bases left in between. Looked up from germline, CDR1 is SEHNR and CDR2 is FQNEAQ (reference sequence). CDR3 bases: TGTGCCAGCAGCTTAGCGCGCCTCTATGGCTACACCTTC. It is translated as CASSLARLYGYTF.

The chain joins TRBV4-3 to TRBJ2-1; 9 nucleotides align to TRBD2. This CDR3 is 16 amino acids long. V lost 0 bases, J lost 7 bases, and 7 bases stayed unmatched. The germline V gene encodes CDR1 LGHNA and CDR2 YSLEER. CDR3 amino acids: CASSQDPRGGANEQFF. DNA of the CDR3: TGCGCCAGCAGCCAAGATCCTCGCGGGGGGGCAAATGAGCAGTTCTTC.

As to this clone: Other nucleotide sequences in the sample specify the same CDR3. The V gene is TRBV15, the J gene TRBJ2-7; 11 positions match TRBD1. The CDR3 loop spans 15 amino acids. The germline gives CDR1 LNHNV, CDR2 YYDKDF (reference sequence). With 0 bases clipped from V and 5 bases from J, the junction kept 3 bases outside the gene matches. DNA of the CDR3: TGTGCCACCAGCAGAGATCCGGGACAGGGGGACGAGCAGTACTTC. This gives the protein CATSRDPGQGDEQYF.

The V and J genes are TRBV10-3 and TRBJ1-3; D not resolved. The CDR3 loop spans 19 amino acids. Trimming stripped 0 bases from V and 3 bases from J, with 21 bases between. The V gene's germline CDR1 is ENHRY and CDR2 SYGVKD. The CDR3: CAISESTFSRGSYGNTIYF. The CDR3 DNA follows: TGTGCCATCAGTGAGTCAACGTTTAGCCGGGGATCGTATGGAAACACCATATATTTT.

This chain links TRBV27 with TRBJ2-7; no clear D. Looked up from germline, CDR1 is MNHEY and CDR2 is SMNVEV (reference sequence). Between the trimmed V and J ends, which lost 6 bases and 6 bases, there was a span of 18 bases. The CDR3 is made up of 14 amino acids. CDR3 DNA sequence: TGTGCCAGCAGCGACTCCTTCCCCGGAAGCGAGCAGTACTTC. This codes for CASSDSFPGSEQYF.

The chain employs TRBV27 and TRBJ2-2; 10 nucleotides align to TRBD2. V shed 5 bases, J shed 5 bases, and the junction held 8 bases outside the gene matches. CDR3 length: 16 residues. The germline gives CDR1 MNHEY, CDR2 SMNVEV (reference sequence). The CDR3 region has the DNA TGTGCCAGCAGTCCGCTAGCGGGGGTGACAACCGGGGAGCTGTTTTTT. This gives the protein CASSPLAGVTTGELFF.

The V gene is TRBV9, the J gene TRBJ1-4; 7 bases fit TRBD1. The CDR3 sequence is 13 residues long. Germline V CDR1 and CDR2: SGDLS, YYNGEE. V dropped 4 bases and J dropped 7; count of bases not matched to a gene: 4. The CDR3 DNA reads TGTGCCAGCAGCTTCCGACAGGGTGAAAAACTGTTTTTT. Translating it yields CASSFRQGEKLFF.

The V gene is TRBV4-3, the J gene TRBJ2-5; 8 positions match TRBD2. Germline CDR1 LGHNA, CDR2 YSLEER. This CDR3 has 16 amino acids. V trimming: 0 bases; J trimming: 4 bases; junction bases outside the gene matches: 7. The CDR3 DNA follows: TGCGCCAGCAGCCAAGAGGCGGGGGGTGGACGAGAGACCCAGTACTTC. Protein product: CASSQEAGGGRETQYF.

V usage is TRBV6-2 or TRBV6-3 and J usage is TRBJ2-1; TRBD2 might be the D (7 bases). This CDR3 is 16 amino acids long. Germline assignment: CDR1 MNHEY and CDR2 SVGEGT. The V end was cut by 2 bases, the J end by 0 bases, with 11 bases between. CDR3 nucleotide sequence: TGTGCCAGCAGTTACCCGCGGGGGCCCTCCTACAATGAGCAGTTCTTC. Amino acid sequence: CASSYPRGPSYNEQFF.

V and J are TRBV27 and TRBJ2-7; TRBD1 is a possible D gene (6 bases). V gave up 2 bases and J gave up 2 bases, with 7 bases separating them. The CDR3 consists of 13 residues. CDR1 is MNHEY and CDR2 is SMNVEV in the germline V gene (reference sequence). The CDR3 nucleotides read TGTGCCAGCAGTTTACGGACAGCCTACGAGCAGTACTTC. As protein: CASSLRTAYEQYF.

The V gene is TRBV7-9, the J gene TRBJ1-6, with D uncertain. Trimming removed 4 bases from V and 1 base from J, with 8 bases in between. Germline V lookup: CDR1 SEHNR, CDR2 FQNEAQ (reference sequence). CDR3 length: 15 amino acids. The CDR3 here is CASSSLDSYNSPLHF. CDR3 DNA sequence: TGTGCCAGCAGCTCACTGGATTCCTATAATTCACCCCTCCACTTT.

This rearrangement joins TRBV18 to TRBJ1-2; D unresolved. The CDR3 extends over 13 amino acids. Germline CDR1 KGHSH, CDR2 LQKENI. With 2 bases removed from V and 4 bases from J, the gap between germline ends came to 8 bases. This CDR3 reads CASSPGVSYGYTF. The CDR3, as DNA: TGTGCCAGCTCACCAGGGGTTTCCTATGGCTACACCTTC.

The chain recombines TRBV11-2 with TRBJ2-7; TRBD2 matches at 8 bases. With 0 bases clipped from V and 4 bases from J, the junction kept 11 bases outside the gene matches. The germline V gene encodes CDR1 SGHAT and CDR2 FQNNGV. The CDR3 has 17 residues. The CDR3 loop is CASSLDRRGTSQYEQYF. CDR3 bases: TGTGCCAGCAGCTTAGATCGGAGGGGGACTAGTCAATACGAGCAGTACTTC.

V is TRBV7-9 and J is TRBJ2-3, with D maybe TRBD1 (5 bases). The CDR3 has 13 amino acids. Trimming cost V 6 bases and J 4 bases, with 11 bases left between them. In germline, CDR1 is SEHNR, CDR2 FQNEAQ (reference sequence). This CDR3 is CASRRRGPDTQYF. The CDR3 DNA reads TGTGCCAGCAGGAGAAGGGGTCCAGATACGCAGTATTTT.

The rearrangement links TRBV6-5 to TRBJ1-5; unclear D gene. Trimming stripped 7 bases from V and 0 bases from J, with 7 bases between. Germline CDR1 and CDR2: MNHEY and SVGAGI. The CDR3 extends over 13 amino acids. The CDR3 nucleotides read TGTGCCAGCAACAGATATAGCAATCAGCCCCAGCATTTT. Encoded protein: CASNRYSNQPQHF.

The chain joins TRBV12-3 or TRBV12-4 to TRBJ1-2; no definite D call. Deletions cut 6 bases from V and 7 bases from J, with 12 bases between. The CDR3 runs 12 residues. CDR3 residues: CASRSGGGGYTF. The CDR3 DNA sequence: TGTGCCAGCAGGTCAGGAGGCGGTGGCTACACCTTC.

The chain combines TRBV19 with TRBJ2-7; 7 bases line up with TRBD1. V lost 1 base, J lost 2 bases, and 5 bases stayed unmatched. This CDR3 spans 15 amino acids. Germline V CDR1 and CDR2: LNHDA, SQIVND (reference sequence). The CDR3 DNA is TGTGCCAGTAGTATAGGCCGGGGACAGACCTACGAGCAGTACTTC. This codes for CASSIGRGQTYEQYF.